The rows below give T cell receptor beta chains drawn from one sample of a study of STAT5B mutations in CD4+ large granular lymphocyte leukemia. Sequencing used immunoSEQ multiplex PCR; TCRdb keeps in-frame clones, though not all of them. The sample comprises some 40,000 clones, approximately 85% of which are singletons, and roughly 1.2% rests with the top ten. Sequenced input: CD4+ T cells from blood buffy coats. These receptors were taken from a human donor in good health. Both conserved end residues are part of each CDR3.

length: 15; J: TRBJ2-3; V: TRBV9; CDR3: CASSVGGELTDTQYF
length: 14; J: TRBJ1-4; V: TRBV15; CDR3: CATSRGQGNEKLFF
length: 14; J: TRBJ1-4; V: TRBV5-1; CDR3: CASSPIGGGEKLFF
length: 13; J: TRBJ2-7; V: TRBV7-2; CDR3: CASSLENRDEQYF
length: 17; J: TRBJ1-1; V: TRBV5-1; CDR3: CASSLTGTGKRNTEAFF
length: 15; J: TRBJ1-2; V: TRBV9; CDR3: CASSVEGSGDYGYTF
length: 15; J: TRBJ2-1; V: TRBV5-3; CDR3: CARSIRLAGSNEQFF
length: 13; J: TRBJ2-3; V: TRBV7-8; CDR3: CASSDRNGDTQYF
length: 14; J: TRBJ2-7; V: TRBV2; CDR3: CASSSGPPSYEQYF
length: 15; J: TRBJ2-3; V: TRBV18; CDR3: CASSLWEGSTDTQYF
length: 16; J: TRBJ2-3; V: TRBV18; CDR3: CASSPIGLAGPDTQYF
length: 12; J: TRBJ2-7; V: TRBV28; CDR3: CASSSFRDEQYF
length: 14; J: TRBJ1-1; V: TRBV18; CDR3: CASSPRTGLAEAFF
length: 17; J: TRBJ2-1; V: TRBV27; CDR3: CASSLPLLAGGNHEQFF
length: 15; J: TRBJ1-1; V: TRBV6-5; CDR3: CASSYPTPGGSEAFF
length: 13; J: TRBJ1-1; V: TRBV10-3; CDR3: CAISEGGYTEAFF
length: 15; J: TRBJ2-7; V: TRBV19; CDR3: CASRTLETGKGEQYF
length: 14; J: TRBJ1-5; V: TRBV30; CDR3: CAWSTGLNNQPQHF
length: 16; J: TRBJ2-3; V: TRBV14; CDR3: CASSQDRVPGGDTQYF
length: 14; J: TRBJ2-3; V: TRBV5-1; CDR3: CASMNGASTDTQYF
length: 15; J: TRBJ2-3; V: TRBV5-1; CDR3: CASSLGQLSTDTQYF
length: 15; J: TRBJ2-7; V: TRBV21-1; CDR3: CASSTLGALGYEQYF
length: 16; J: TRBJ2-7; V: TRBV28; CDR3: CASTPMGQGDSYEQYF
length: 18; J: TRBJ1-4; V: TRBV7-6; CDR3: CASSLGVQGSSQSEKLFF
length: 15; J: TRBJ1-5; V: TRBV4-2; CDR3: CASSPYAGPNQPQHF
length: 11; J: TRBJ2-3; V: TRBV6-1; CDR3: CASSEGDTQYF